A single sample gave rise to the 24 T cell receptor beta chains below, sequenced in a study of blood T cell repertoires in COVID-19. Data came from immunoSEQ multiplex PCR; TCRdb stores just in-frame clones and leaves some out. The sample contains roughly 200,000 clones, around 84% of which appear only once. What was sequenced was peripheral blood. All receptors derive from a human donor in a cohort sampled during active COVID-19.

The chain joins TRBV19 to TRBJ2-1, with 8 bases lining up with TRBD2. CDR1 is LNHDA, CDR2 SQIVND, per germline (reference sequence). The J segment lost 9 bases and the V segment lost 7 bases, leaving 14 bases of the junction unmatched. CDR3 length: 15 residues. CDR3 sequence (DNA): TGTGCCAGTAAGGCAGACTCTCCTCGGGAGGGTGAGCAGTTCTTC. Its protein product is CASKADSPREGEQFF.

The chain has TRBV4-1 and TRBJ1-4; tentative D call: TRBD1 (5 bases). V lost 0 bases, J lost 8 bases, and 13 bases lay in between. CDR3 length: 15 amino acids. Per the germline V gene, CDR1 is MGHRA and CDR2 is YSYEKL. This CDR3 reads CASSQETAGLEKLFF. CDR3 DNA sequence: TGCGCCAGCAGCCAAGAGACGGCAGGGTTGGAAAAACTGTTTTTT.

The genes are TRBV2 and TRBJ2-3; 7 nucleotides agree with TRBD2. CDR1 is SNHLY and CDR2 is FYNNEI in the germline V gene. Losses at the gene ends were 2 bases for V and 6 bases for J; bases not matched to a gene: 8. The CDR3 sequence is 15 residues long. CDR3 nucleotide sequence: TGTGCCAGCAGTGAAAATAGCGGGTACATCGATACGCAGTATTTT. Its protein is CASSENSGYIDTQYF.

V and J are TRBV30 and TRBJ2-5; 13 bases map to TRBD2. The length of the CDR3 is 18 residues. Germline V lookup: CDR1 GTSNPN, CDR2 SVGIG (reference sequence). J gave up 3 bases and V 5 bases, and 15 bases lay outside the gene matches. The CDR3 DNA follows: TGTGCCTGGCGCAGGAGAGGAGGGACTAGCGGGGTCAAAGAGACCCAGTACTTC. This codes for CAWRRRGGTSGVKETQYF.

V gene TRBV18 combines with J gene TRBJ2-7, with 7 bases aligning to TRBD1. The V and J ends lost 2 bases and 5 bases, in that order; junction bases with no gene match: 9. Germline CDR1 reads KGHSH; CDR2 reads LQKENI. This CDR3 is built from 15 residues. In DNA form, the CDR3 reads TGTGCCAGCTCACCAGACAGGGACCAGATCAACGAGCAGTACTTC. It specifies CASSPDRDQINEQYF.

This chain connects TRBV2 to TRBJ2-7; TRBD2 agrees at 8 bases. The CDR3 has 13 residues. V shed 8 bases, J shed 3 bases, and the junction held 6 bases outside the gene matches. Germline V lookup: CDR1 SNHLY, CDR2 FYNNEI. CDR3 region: CASGASGSYEQYF. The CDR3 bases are TGTGCCAGCGGGGCGAGCGGGAGCTACGAGCAGTACTTC.

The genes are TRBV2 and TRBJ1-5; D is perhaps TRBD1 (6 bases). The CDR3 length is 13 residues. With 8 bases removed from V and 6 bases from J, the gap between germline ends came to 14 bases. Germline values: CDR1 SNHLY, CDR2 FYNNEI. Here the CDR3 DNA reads TGTGCCAGCCTGGGGGGGCTTGGTCAGCCCCAGCATTTT. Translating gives CASLGGLGQPQHF.

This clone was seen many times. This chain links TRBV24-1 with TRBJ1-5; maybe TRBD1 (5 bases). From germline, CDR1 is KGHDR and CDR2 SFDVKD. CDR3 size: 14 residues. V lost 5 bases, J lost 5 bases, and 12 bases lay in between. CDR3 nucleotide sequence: TGTGCCACCAGTGCAAACGGGGGGTATCAGCCCCAGCATTTT. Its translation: CATSANGGYQPQHF.

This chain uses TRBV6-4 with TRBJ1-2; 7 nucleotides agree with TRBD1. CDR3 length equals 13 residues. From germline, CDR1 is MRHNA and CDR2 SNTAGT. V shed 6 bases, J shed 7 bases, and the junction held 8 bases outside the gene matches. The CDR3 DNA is TGTGCCAGCAGCCATGGACAGGCGGCTGGCTACACCTTC. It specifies CASSHGQAAGYTF.

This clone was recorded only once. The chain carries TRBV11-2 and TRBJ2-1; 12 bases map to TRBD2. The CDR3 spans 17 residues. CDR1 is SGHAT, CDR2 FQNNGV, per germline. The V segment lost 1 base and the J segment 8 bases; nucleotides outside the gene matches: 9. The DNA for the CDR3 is TGTGCCAGCAGCTTAGGATCGGGACTAGCGGGTCAGGATGAGCAGTTCTTC. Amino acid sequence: CASSLGSGLAGQDEQFF.

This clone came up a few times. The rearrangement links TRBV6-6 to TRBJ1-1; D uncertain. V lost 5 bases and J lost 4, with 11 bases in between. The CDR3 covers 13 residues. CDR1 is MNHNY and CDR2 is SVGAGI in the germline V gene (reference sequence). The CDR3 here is CASSAEAPTEAFF. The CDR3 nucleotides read TGTGCCAGCAGTGCAGAGGCCCCCACTGAAGCTTTCTTT.

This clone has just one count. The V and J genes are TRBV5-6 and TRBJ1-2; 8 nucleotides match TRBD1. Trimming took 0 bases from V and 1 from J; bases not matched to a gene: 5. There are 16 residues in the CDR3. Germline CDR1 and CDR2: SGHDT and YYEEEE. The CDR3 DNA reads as TGTGCCAGCAGCTTGGACAGGGGGGAATATAACTATGGCTACACCTTC. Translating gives CASSLDRGEYNYGYTF.

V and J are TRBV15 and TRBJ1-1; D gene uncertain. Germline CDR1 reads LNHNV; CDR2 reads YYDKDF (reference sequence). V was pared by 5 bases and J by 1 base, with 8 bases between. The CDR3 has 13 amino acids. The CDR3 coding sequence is TGTGCCACCAGCCCCCCCGGGAACACTGAAGCTTTCTTT. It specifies CATSPPGNTEAFF.

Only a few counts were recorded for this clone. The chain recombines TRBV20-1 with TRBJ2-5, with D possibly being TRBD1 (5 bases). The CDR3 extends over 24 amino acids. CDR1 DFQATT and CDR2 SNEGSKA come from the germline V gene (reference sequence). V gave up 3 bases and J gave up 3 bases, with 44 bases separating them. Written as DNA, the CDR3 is TGCAGTGCTAGTGCACAAATAGTCTGGCAGGGTTTTATCAGCTCGTCGGGTGCTAAAGAGACCCAGTACTTC. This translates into CSASAQIVWQGFISSSGAKETQYF.

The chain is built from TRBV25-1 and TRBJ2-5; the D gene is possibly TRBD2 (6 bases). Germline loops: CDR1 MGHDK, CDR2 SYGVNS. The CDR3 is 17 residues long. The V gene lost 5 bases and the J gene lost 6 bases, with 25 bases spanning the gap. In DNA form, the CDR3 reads TGTGCCAGCAGTACCCCTTGGGGGGAGATTGAGAAGAAGACCCAGTACTTC. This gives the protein CASSTPWGEIEKKTQYF. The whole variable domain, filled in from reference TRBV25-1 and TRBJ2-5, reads EADIYQTPRYLVIGTGKKITLECSQTMGHDKMYWYQQDPGMELHLIHYSYGVNSTEKGDLSSESTVSRIRTEHFPLTLESARPSHTSQYLCASSTPWGEIEKKTQYFGPGTRLLVL.

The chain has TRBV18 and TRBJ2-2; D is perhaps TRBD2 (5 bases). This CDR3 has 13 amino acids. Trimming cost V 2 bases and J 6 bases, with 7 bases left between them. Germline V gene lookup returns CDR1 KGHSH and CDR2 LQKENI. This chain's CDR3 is CASSPTRPGELFF. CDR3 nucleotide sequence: TGTGCCAGCTCACCAACTAGACCCGGGGAGCTGTTTTTT.

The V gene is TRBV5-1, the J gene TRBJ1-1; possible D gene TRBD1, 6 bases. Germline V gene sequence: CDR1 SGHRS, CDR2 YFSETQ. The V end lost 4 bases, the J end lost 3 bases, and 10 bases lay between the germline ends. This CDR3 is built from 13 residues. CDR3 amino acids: CASSSKGDTEAFF. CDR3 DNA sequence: TGCGCCAGCAGCAGTAAGGGGGACACTGAAGCTTTCTTT.

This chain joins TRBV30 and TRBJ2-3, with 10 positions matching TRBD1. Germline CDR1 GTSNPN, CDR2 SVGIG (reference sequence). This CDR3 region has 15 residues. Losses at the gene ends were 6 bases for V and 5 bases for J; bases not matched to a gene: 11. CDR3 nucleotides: TGTGCCTGCTCCCCGGGACAGGGGTATGGAGATACGCAGTATTTT. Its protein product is CACSPGQGYGDTQYF.

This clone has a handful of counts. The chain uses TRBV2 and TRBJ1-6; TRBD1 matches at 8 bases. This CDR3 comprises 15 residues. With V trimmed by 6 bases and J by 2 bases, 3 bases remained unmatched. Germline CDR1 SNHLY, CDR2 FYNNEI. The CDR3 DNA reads TGTGCCAGCAGAGGACAGGGAGCCTATAATTCACCCCTCCACTTT. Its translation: CASRGQGAYNSPLHF.

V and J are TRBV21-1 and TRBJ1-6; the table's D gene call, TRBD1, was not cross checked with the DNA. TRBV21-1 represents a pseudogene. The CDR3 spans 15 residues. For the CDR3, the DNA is TGTGCCAGCAGCGACGGGACACGACGAAATTCACCCCTCCACTTT. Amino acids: CASSDGTRRNSPLHF.

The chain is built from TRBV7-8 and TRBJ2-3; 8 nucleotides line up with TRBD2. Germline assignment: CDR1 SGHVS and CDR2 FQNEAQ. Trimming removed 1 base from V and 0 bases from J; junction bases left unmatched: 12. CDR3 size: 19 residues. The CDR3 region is CASSLEGRGVAGSTDTQYF. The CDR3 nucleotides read TGTGCCAGCAGCTTAGAAGGGCGGGGGGTAGCGGGAAGCACAGATACGCAGTATTTT.

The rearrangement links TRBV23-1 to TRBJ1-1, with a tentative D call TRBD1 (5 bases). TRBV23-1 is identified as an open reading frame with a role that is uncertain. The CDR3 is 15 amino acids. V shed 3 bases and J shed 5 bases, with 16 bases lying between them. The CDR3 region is CASSQFRLGGTEAFF. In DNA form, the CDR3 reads TGCGCCAGCAGTCAGTTCAGACTTGGGGGGACTGAAGCTTTCTTT.

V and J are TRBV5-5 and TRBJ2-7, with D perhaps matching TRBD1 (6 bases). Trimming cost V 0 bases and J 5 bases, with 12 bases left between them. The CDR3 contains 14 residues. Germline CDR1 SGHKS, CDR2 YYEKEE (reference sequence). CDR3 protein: CASSLVGGQNEQYF. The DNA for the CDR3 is TGTGCCAGCAGCTTGGTGGGCGGACAGAACGAGCAGTACTTC.

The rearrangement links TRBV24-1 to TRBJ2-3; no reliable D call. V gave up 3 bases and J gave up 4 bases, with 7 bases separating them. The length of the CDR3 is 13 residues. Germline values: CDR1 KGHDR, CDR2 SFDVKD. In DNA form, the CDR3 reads TGTGCCACCAGTGATCGCGATTCAGATACGCAGTATTTT. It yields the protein CATSDRDSDTQYF.